Below are 32 T cell receptor beta chains sequenced from a single sample in a study of T cell responses to AZD1222 COVID-19 vaccine. Sequenced by immunoSEQ multiplex PCR; TCRdb stores in-frame clones only, minus some. The table includes 100,000 to 130,000 clones, under 95% detected once. Sequences were derived from peripheral blood, sampled on day 0 of AZD1222 vaccination. These receptors all come from an adult in good health.

The chain couples TRBV7-7 to TRBJ2-4; D may be TRBD1 (6 bases). The germline V and J ends were trimmed by 4 bases and 2 bases, with 12 bases remaining between them. The germline V gene encodes CDR1 SSHAT and CDR2 FNYEAQ (reference sequence). The CDR3 is 15 residues long. CDR3 sequence reads: CASSWPQGSKNIQYF. The CDR3 nucleotides are TGTGCCAGCAGCTGGCCACAGGGTTCCAAAAACATTCAGTACTTC.

This clone was recorded once. The chain carries TRBV4-3 and TRBJ1-5; D possibly corresponds to TRBD1 (6 bases). This CDR3 contains 17 residues. V lost 0 bases and J lost 7, with 19 bases in between. Germline CDR1 and CDR2: LGHNA and YSLEER. The CDR3: CASSQDWRESGAQPQHF. Written as DNA, the CDR3 is TGCGCCAGCAGCCAAGATTGGCGGGAGTCGGGGGCACAGCCCCAGCATTTT.

J is TRBJ1-2 and V is TRBV4-3, with 7 positions matching TRBD1. V shed 2 bases and J 8 bases; nucleotides not matched to a gene: 8. Germline V gives CDR1 LGHNA, CDR2 YSLEER. The CDR3 extends over 14 amino acids. The CDR3 bases are TGCGCCAGCAGCCAAACAGGGGAAGGGGGAGGCTACACCTTC. Residues: CASSQTGEGGGYTF.

This clone was seen only a few times. The CDR3: CASSVARRANYGYTF. Written as DNA, the CDR3 is TGTGCCAGCAGCGTCGCCCGGCGGGCTAACTATGGCTACACCTTC. J is TRBJ1-2 and V is TRBV7-9; D not resolved. The germline CDR1 and CDR2 sequences are SEHNR and FQNEAQ (reference sequence). The CDR3 has 15 residues. V was shortened by 5 bases and J by 0 bases, with 13 bases between the two germline ends.

This clone was recorded only once. This sequence joins TRBV5-6 and TRBJ2-7; 7 bases line up with TRBD1. This CDR3 has 15 amino acids. The germline gives CDR1 SGHDT, CDR2 YYEEEE. V lost 1 base and J lost 4; bases outside the gene matches: 8. The CDR3: CASSLRGGRGYEQYF. In DNA, the CDR3 is TGTGCCAGCAGCTTGAGAGGGGGCCGAGGGTACGAGCAGTACTTC.

The chain carries TRBV12-5 and TRBJ1-1, with D possibly matching TRBD1 (5 bases). The CDR3 totals 15 residues. Trimming pared 7 bases from V and 1 base from J, leaving 16 bases between. CDR1 is LGHNT and CDR2 is FRNRAP in the germline V gene. The CDR3 coding sequence is TGTGCTAGTGAGCCCCCTCAACAGGCGAACACTGAAGCTTTCTTT. This gives the protein CASEPPQQANTEAFF.

This sequence joins TRBV24-1 and TRBJ2-3; 8 nucleotides line up with TRBD2. Looked up from germline, CDR1 is KGHDR and CDR2 is SFDVKD. V was clipped by 3 bases and J by 0 bases; unmatched bases: 4. The CDR3 runs 16 residues. The CDR3 sequence: CATSDAGGSSTDTQYF. CDR3 nucleotide sequence: TGTGCCACCAGTGATGCGGGGGGTTCTAGCACAGATACGCAGTATTTT.

The chain employs TRBV19 and TRBJ2-2; TRBD1 agrees at 8 bases. The V segment lost 5 bases and the J segment 9 bases; nucleotides outside the gene matches: 5. In germline, CDR1 is LNHDA, CDR2 SQIVND (reference sequence). This CDR3 spans 13 amino acids. The CDR3 nucleotides read TGTGCCAGTAGTGCCGACAGGGGCCGGGAGCTGTTTTTT. Its protein product is CASSADRGRELFF.

The chain uses TRBV19 and TRBJ1-5; unclear D gene. V shed 0 bases and J shed 6 bases, with 3 bases lying between them. Germline V lookup: CDR1 LNHDA, CDR2 SQIVND (reference sequence). The CDR3 spans 12 residues. This CDR3 is CASSIEAQPQHF. CDR3 nucleotide sequence: TGTGCCAGTAGTATAGAGGCTCAGCCCCAGCATTTT.

The CDR3, as DNA: TGTGCCAGCAGCGTAGTTGCGGTAGACTATGGCTACACCTTC. This sequence encodes CASSVVAVDYGYTF. The J gene is TRBJ1-2, the V gene TRBV9, with D hard to call. This CDR3 comprises 14 residues. CDR1 is SGDLS, CDR2 YYNGEE, per germline. Trimming removed 0 bases at V and 3 bases at J, with 9 bases between.

J is TRBJ2-2 and V is TRBV9; no reliable D call. Germline values: CDR1 SGDLS, CDR2 YYNGEE. Between the trimmed V and J ends, which lost 4 bases and 1 base, there was a span of 14 bases. This CDR3 has 16 amino acids. DNA of the CDR3: TGTGCCAGCAGCCCCCCCCCGGACGGGAACACCGGGGAGCTGTTTTTT. It encodes CASSPPPDGNTGELFF.

The V and J genes are TRBV27 and TRBJ2-3; 9 nucleotides line up with TRBD1. There are 15 residues in the CDR3. Germline-derived CDR1 and CDR2 are MNHEY and SMNVEV (reference sequence). J gave up 2 bases and V 6 bases, and 6 bases lay outside the gene matches. The CDR3 loop is CASRMTGGPTDTQYF. As DNA, the CDR3 is TGTGCCAGCAGGATGACAGGGGGGCCCACAGATACGCAGTATTTT.

The chain uses TRBV18 and TRBJ2-1; D is uncertain. Germline CDR1 is KGHSH and CDR2 is LQKENI. V shed 3 bases and J shed 9 bases, with 18 bases lying between them. The CDR3 length is 15 residues. The CDR3: CASSPTEFRASEQFF. In nucleotides, the CDR3 is TGTGCCAGCTCACCCACTGAATTTCGGGCCTCTGAGCAGTTCTTC.

The chain has TRBV29-1 and TRBJ1-2, with D unresolved. The V end was cut by 3 bases, the J end by 8 bases, with 10 bases between. There are 11 residues in the CDR3. The V gene's germline CDR1 is SQVTM and CDR2 ANQGSEA. As DNA, the CDR3 is TGCAGCGTTGAGTATGGGAACGGCTACACCTTC. Residues: CSVEYGNGYTF.

This clone was counted only a few times. The J gene is TRBJ2-7, the V gene TRBV11-2; TRBD1 aligns across 8 bases. V dropped 5 bases and J dropped 6; count of bases not matched to a gene: 6. The CDR3 extends over 13 amino acids. The V gene's germline CDR1 is SGHAT and CDR2 FQNNGV. CDR3 nucleotide sequence: TGTGCCAGCAGCCTGGACAGGGTCCCCGAGCAGTACTTC. Translating gives CASSLDRVPEQYF.

The chain is built from TRBV30 and TRBJ1-6; unclear D gene. Germline CDR1 reads GTSNPN; CDR2 reads SVGIG (reference sequence). The CDR3 length is 10 residues. V was pared by 0 bases and J by 15 bases, with 6 bases between. The CDR3 region has the DNA TGTGCCTGGAGTGTCCTACGCCTCCACTTT. Protein sequence: CAWSVLRLHF. The whole variable domain, filled in from reference TRBV30 and TRBJ1-6, reads SQTIHQWPATLVQPVGSPLSLECTVEGTSNPNLYWYRQAAGRGLQLLFYSVGIGQISSEVPQNLSASRPQDRQFILSSKKLLLSDSGFYLCAWSVLRLHFGNGTRLTVT.

This chain joins TRBV6-5 and TRBJ2-7; D is perhaps TRBD2 (7 bases). The CDR3 covers 14 residues. The V end lost 5 bases, the J end lost 4 bases, and 15 bases lay between the germline ends. Germline loops: CDR1 MNHEY, CDR2 SVGAGI. This chain's CDR3 is CASSPGGTIYEQYF. The CDR3 DNA reads as TGTGCCAGCAGTCCCGGGGGGACAATATACGAGCAGTACTTC.

This clone was counted a few times. The chain couples TRBV4-3 to TRBJ2-7, with TRBD1 identical over 9 bases. V was pared by 2 bases and J by 5 bases, with 10 bases of the junction left unmatched. Germline values: CDR1 LGHNA, CDR2 YSLEER. CDR3 size: 16 residues. CDR3 nucleotides: TGCGCCAGCAGCCAATTACCGGGACAGGGTGCGGACGAGCAGTACTTC. The encoded protein is CASSQLPGQGADEQYF.

The rearrangement joins TRBV2 to TRBJ1-6; 9 bases match TRBD1. Looked up from germline, CDR1 is SNHLY and CDR2 is FYNNEI. The ends lost 8 bases at V and 9 bases at J; junction bases unmatched: 5. This CDR3 region has 13 residues. The CDR3 loop reads CASRDREVSPLHF. CDR3 sequence (DNA): TGTGCCAGCCGGGACAGGGAGGTTTCACCCCTCCACTTT. Filled out from reference TRBV2 and TRBJ1-6, the complete variable domain reads EPEVTQTPSHQVTQMGQEVILRCVPISNHLYFYWYRQILGQKVEFLVSFYNNEISEKSEIFDDQFSVERPDGSNFTLKIRSTKLEDSAMYFCASRDREVSPLHFGNGTRLTVT.

The chain uses TRBV27 and TRBJ2-2; D gene ambiguous. Germline assignment: CDR1 MNHEY and CDR2 SMNVEV (reference sequence). The germline V and J ends were trimmed by 6 bases and 2 bases, with 19 bases remaining between them. This CDR3 has 17 amino acids. CDR3 sequence reads: CASSFSLFPINTGELFF. CDR3 sequence (DNA): TGTGCCAGCAGCTTCAGCCTTTTCCCGATTAACACCGGGGAGCTGTTTTTT.

This chain connects TRBV6-2 or TRBV6-3 to TRBJ1-2, with 8 bases that match TRBD1. Germline assignment: CDR1 MNHEY and CDR2 SVGEGT. The CDR3 has 18 residues. V was clipped by 6 bases and J by 2 bases; unmatched bases: 17. The CDR3 region is CASSSPVPGQAENYGYTF. In DNA form, the CDR3 reads TGTGCCAGCAGCTCACCCGTCCCGGGACAGGCGGAAAACTATGGCTACACCTTC.

The V gene is TRBV11-2, the J gene TRBJ2-1; D is unclear. This CDR3 region has 16 residues. Germline V gives CDR1 SGHAT, CDR2 FQNNGV. With 3 bases removed from V and 0 bases from J, the gap between germline ends came to 12 bases. CDR3 sequence reads: CASSFSRFSSYNEQFF. As DNA, the CDR3 is TGTGCCAGCAGCTTTTCACGCTTTAGCTCCTACAATGAGCAGTTCTTC.

The chain uses TRBV7-2 and TRBJ1-3; TRBD1 might be the D (6 bases). The CDR3 runs 14 residues. Germline-derived CDR1 and CDR2 are SGHTA and FQGNSA. Trimming removed 7 bases from V and 7 bases from J, with 17 bases in between. The CDR3 sequence is CASTSLRTVNTIYF. The CDR3 bases are TGTGCCAGCACCAGTCTTCGGACAGTCAACACCATATATTTT.

V usage is TRBV10-1 and J usage is TRBJ1-5; 8 bases align to TRBD1. J lost 9 bases, V lost 3 bases, and 7 bases had no gene match. Germline values: CDR1 WNHNN, CDR2 SYGVQD (reference sequence). The CDR3 runs to 14 residues. CDR3 region: CASSEGTGLLPQHF. The CDR3, as DNA: TGCGCCAGCAGTGAAGGGACAGGACTCCTGCCCCAGCATTTT.

V gene TRBV5-8 combines with J gene TRBJ2-6; TRBD2 aligns across 7 bases. Losses at the gene ends were 4 bases for V and 1 base for J; bases not matched to a gene: 11. Germline CDR1 and CDR2: SGHTS and YDEGEE. The CDR3 consists of 18 residues. The CDR3 reads CASSLEGEGWSGANVLTF. Written as DNA, the CDR3 is TGTGCCAGCAGCCTAGAAGGGGAGGGATGGTCTGGGGCCAACGTCCTGACTTTC.

The rearrangement joins TRBV25-1 to TRBJ1-4; the D is unclear. Per the germline V gene, CDR1 is MGHDK and CDR2 is SYGVNS. Trimming pared 2 bases from V and 0 bases from J, leaving 7 bases between. The CDR3 totals 15 residues. CDR3 amino acids: CASSEAQATNEKLFF. CDR3 DNA sequence: TGTGCCAGCAGTGAAGCACAAGCAACTAATGAAAAACTGTTTTTT.

J is TRBJ1-4 and V is TRBV15; no definite D call. The length of the CDR3 is 18 residues. The germline V gene encodes CDR1 LNHNV and CDR2 YYDKDF (reference sequence). Trimming took 2 bases from V and 0 from J, leaving 16 bases between them. Here the CDR3 DNA reads TGTGCCACCAGCAGAATCCCCCAGACAAGCGCAACTAATGAAAAACTGTTTTTT. It encodes CATSRIPQTSATNEKLFF.

This clone has just one count. V usage is TRBV10-1 and J usage is TRBJ2-3; D gene uncertain. V gave up 6 bases and J gave up 6 bases, with 16 bases separating them. The germline V gene encodes CDR1 WNHNN and CDR2 SYGVQD (reference sequence). CDR3 length: 14 residues. CDR3 DNA: TGCGCCAGCAGCCAGAGGCTCGATCCCGATACGCAGTATTTT. Its protein is CASSQRLDPDTQYF.

The V call is TRBV7-9, the J call TRBJ1-5; D is unclear. Trimming shortened V by 11 bases and J by 5 bases, and 16 bases separated the two germline ends. CDR1 is SEHNR and CDR2 is FQNEAQ in the germline V gene (reference sequence). The CDR3 covers 13 residues. The DNA of the CDR3 is TGTGCCTACCAAGTAAGTGTTGATCAGCCCCAGCATTTT. This translates into CAYQVSVDQPQHF.

The chain joins TRBV6-5 to TRBJ1-3, with D hard to call. Trimming stripped 2 bases from V and 4 bases from J, with 15 bases between. Germline V gene sequence: CDR1 MNHEY, CDR2 SVGAGI. This CDR3 spans 16 amino acids. CDR3 loop: CASSYRSGLGGNTIYF. The CDR3 DNA sequence: TGTGCCAGCAGTTACAGGAGTGGCCTGGGCGGAAACACCATATATTTT.

The sample holds one count of this clone. V is TRBV7-8 and J is TRBJ2-1; 8 bases map to TRBD2. The CDR3 is 17 amino acids. J lost 0 bases, V lost 1 base, and 5 bases had no gene match. The germline gives CDR1 SGHVS, CDR2 FQNEAQ. CDR3 nucleotide sequence: TGTGCCAGCAGCTTAGTAACGGGGGGGGCCTCCTACAATGAGCAGTTCTTC. This gives the protein CASSLVTGGASYNEQFF.

The chain joins TRBV18 to TRBJ2-7, with D perhaps being TRBD1 or TRBD2 (5 bases each). V lost 2 bases and J 4 bases, leaving 15 bases between the germline ends. Germline V lookup: CDR1 KGHSH, CDR2 LQKENI. The CDR3 is 15 amino acids. The CDR3 protein is CASSPEGILAYEQYF. In DNA form, the CDR3 reads TGTGCCAGCTCACCAGAGGGGATCCTCGCTTACGAGCAGTACTTC.